This T cell receptor (beta chain) was identified in a study of T cell responses to AZD1222 COVID-19 vaccine. Broader study findings: At 160-218 and 743-854, vaccine-associated CD4 TCRs were dominant, and they spanned spike.

The CDR3 loop spans 14 amino acids. Germline values: CDR1 SGHKS, CDR2 YYEKEE (reference sequence). The V end lost 4 bases, the J end lost 5 bases, and 12 bases lay between the germline ends. Profiled with immunoSEQ multiplex PCR; TCRdb holds only in-frame clones, not every one. The table records 100,000 to 150,000 clones, approximately 89% of them present only once. Note on this clone: Its antigen is undetermined.

The V and J genes are TRBV5-5 and TRBJ1-4; D is possibly TRBD1 (6 bases). The sequence was collected from an adult in good health. This specimen consisted of peripheral blood, obtained on day 0 of AZD1222 vaccination. The CDR3 sequence: CASSVGHVNEKLFF. CDR3 coding DNA: TGTGCCAGCAGCGTGGGACATGTAAATGAAAAACTGTTTTTT.